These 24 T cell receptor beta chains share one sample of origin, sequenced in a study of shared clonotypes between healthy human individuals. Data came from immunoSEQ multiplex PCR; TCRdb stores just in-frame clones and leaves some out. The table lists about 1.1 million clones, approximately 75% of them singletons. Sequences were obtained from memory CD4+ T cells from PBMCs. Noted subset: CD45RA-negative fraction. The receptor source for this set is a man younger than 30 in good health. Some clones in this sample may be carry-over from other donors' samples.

In DNA, the CDR3 is TGTGCCAGCAGCCTTCAACTAGAATCCAGGGGCTACACCTTC. Its protein product is CASSLQLESRGYTF. The chain employs TRBV28 and TRBJ1-2; D is unclear. Trimming left V 6 bases short and J 8 bases short, with 19 bases between. The length of the CDR3 is 14 residues. Germline CDR1 reads MDHEN; CDR2 reads SYDVKM.

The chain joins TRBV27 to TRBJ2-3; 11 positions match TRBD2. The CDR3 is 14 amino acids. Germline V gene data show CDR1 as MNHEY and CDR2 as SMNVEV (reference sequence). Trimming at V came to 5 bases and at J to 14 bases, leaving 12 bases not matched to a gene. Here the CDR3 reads CASSPRTSGFKPYF. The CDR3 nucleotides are TGTGCCAGCAGTCCGCGGACTAGCGGGTTTAAGCCGTATTTT.

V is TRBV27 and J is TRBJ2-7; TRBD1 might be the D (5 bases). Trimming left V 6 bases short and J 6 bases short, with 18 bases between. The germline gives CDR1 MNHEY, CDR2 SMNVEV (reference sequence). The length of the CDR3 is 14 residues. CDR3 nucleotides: TGTGCCAGCAGCTATCAAATGGGGCTGGCCGAGCAGTACTTC. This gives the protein CASSYQMGLAEQYF.

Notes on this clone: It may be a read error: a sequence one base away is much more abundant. The CDR3 nucleotides read TGTGCCAGCAGTGACGTGTCCTCCTACGAGCAGTACTTC. Translated, it gives CASSDVSSYEQYF. The chain employs TRBV2 and TRBJ2-5, with no clear D. TRBJ2-7 matches the DNA end more closely, so the J call is doubtful. From germline, CDR1 is SNHLY and CDR2 FYNNEI. This CDR3 region has 13 residues.

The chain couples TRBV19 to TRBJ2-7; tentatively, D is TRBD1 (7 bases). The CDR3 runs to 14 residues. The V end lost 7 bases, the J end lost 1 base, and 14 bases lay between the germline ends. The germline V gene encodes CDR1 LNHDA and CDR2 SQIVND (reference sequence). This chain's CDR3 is CASTRAGGSYEQYF. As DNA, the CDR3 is TGTGCCAGTACCCGGGCAGGGGGGTCCTACGAGCAGTACTTC. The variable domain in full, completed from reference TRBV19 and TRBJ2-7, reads DGGITQSPKYLFRKEGQNVTLSCEQNLNHDAMYWYRQDPGQGLRLIYYSQIVNDFQKGDIAEGYSVSREKKESFPLTVTSAQKNPTAFYLCASTRAGGSYEQYFGPGTRLTVT.

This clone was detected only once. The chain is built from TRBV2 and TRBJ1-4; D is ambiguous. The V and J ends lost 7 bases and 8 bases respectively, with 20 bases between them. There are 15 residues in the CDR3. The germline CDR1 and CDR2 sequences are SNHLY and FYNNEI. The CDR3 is CASTLRAQTGEKLFF. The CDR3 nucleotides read TGTGCCAGCACCCTGAGGGCACAAACCGGGGAAAAACTGTTTTTT.

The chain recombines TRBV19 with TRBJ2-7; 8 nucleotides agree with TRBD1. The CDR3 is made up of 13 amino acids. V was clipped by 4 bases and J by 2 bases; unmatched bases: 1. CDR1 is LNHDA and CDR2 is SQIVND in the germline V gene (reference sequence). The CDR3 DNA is TGTGCCAGTAGTAGGACAGGGCCCTACGAGCAGTACTTC. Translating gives CASSRTGPYEQYF.

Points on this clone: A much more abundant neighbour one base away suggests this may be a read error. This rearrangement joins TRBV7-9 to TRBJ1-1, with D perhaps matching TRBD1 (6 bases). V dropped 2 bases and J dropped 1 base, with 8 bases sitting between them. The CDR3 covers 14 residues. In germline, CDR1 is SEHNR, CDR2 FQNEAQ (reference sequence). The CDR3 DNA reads TGTGCCAGCAGCTTACGGGGGGCGAACACTGAAGCTTTCTTT. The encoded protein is CASSLRGANTEAFF.

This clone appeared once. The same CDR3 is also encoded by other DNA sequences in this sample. CDR3 in DNA: TGCAGCGCAGGAACCTCTCCAGATACGCAGTATTTT. Amino acids: CSAGTSPDTQYF. The chain combines TRBV29-1 with TRBJ2-3; unclear D gene. The CDR3 runs 12 residues. The V end lost 7 bases, the J end lost 4 bases, and 12 bases lay between the germline ends. Germline V gene sequence: CDR1 SQVTM, CDR2 ANQGSEA.

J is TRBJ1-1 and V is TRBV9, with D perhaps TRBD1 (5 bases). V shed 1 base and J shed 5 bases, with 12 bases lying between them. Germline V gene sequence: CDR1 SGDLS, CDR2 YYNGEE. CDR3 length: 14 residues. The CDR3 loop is CASSVQGTLTEAFF. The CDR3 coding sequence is TGTGCCAGCAGCGTACAGGGTACCCTGACTGAAGCTTTCTTT.

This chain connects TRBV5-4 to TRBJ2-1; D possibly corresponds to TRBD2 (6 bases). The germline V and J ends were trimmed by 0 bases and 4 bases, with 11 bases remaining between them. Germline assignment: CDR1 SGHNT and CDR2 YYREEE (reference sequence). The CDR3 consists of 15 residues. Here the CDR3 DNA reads TGTGCCAGCAGCTTGGACGGGAGTAAGTACAATGAGCAGTTCTTC. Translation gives CASSLDGSKYNEQFF.

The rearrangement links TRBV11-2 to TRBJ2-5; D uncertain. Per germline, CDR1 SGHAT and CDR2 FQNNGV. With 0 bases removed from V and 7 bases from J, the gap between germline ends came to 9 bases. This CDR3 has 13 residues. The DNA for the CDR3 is TGTGCCAGCAGCTTAGAGCCCTCACGGACCCAGTACTTC. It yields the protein CASSLEPSRTQYF. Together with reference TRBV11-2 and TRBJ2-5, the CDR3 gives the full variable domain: EAGVAQSPRYKIIEKRQSVAFWCNPISGHATLYWYQQILGQGPKLLIQFQNNGVVDDSQLPKDRFSAERLKGVDSTLKIQPAKLEDSAVYLCASSLEPSRTQYFGPGTRLLVL.

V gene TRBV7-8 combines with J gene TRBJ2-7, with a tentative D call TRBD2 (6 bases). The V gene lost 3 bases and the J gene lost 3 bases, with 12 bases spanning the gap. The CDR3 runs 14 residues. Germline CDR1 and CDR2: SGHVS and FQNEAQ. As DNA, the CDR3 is TGTGCCAGCAGCTTCCAAGCGGGTAACTACGAGCAGTACTTC. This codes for CASSFQAGNYEQYF.

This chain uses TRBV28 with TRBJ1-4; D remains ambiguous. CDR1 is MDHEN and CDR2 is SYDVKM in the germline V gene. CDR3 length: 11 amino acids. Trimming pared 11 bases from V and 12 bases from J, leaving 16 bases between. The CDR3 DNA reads TGTGCCCTTCGGTATAATGGGGAACTGTTTTTT. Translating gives CALRYNGELFF.

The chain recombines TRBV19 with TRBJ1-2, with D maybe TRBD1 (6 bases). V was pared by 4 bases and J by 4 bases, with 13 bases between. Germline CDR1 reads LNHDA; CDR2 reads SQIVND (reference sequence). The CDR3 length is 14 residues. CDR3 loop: CASSRTGQIYGYTF. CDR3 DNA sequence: TGTGCCAGTAGTAGAACCGGACAGATCTATGGCTACACCTTC.

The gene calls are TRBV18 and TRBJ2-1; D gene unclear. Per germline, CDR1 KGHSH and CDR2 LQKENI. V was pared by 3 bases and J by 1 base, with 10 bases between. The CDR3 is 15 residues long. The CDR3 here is CASSPRGGSYNEQFF. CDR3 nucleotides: TGTGCCAGCTCACCCAGAGGCGGATCCTACAATGAGCAGTTCTTC.

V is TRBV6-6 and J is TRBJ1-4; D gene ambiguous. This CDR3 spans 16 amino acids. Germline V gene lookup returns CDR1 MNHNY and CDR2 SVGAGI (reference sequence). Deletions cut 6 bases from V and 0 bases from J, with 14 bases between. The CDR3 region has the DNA TGTGCCAGCAGGGAGGCCCGCCGGCCAACTAATGAAAAACTGTTTTTT. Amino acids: CASREARRPTNEKLFF.

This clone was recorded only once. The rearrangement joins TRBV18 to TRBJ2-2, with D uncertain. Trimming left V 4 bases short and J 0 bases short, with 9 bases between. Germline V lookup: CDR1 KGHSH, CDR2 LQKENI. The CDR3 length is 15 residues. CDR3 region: CASSLLDTNTGELFF. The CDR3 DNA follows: TGTGCCAGCTCACTCCTCGATACGAACACCGGGGAGCTGTTTTTT.

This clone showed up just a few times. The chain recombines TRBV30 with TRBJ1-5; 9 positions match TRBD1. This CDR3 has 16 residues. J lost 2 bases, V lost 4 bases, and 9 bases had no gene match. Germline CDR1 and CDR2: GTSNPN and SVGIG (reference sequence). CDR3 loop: CAWTHRGLPGNQPQHF. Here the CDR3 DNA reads TGTGCCTGGACCCACAGGGGGCTACCTGGCAATCAGCCCCAGCATTTT.

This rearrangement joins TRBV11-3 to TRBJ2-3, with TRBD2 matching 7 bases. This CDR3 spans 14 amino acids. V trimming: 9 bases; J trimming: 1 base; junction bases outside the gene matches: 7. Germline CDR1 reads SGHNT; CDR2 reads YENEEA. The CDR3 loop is CARCGGECTDTQYF. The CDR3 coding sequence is TGTGCCAGATGTGGGGGGGAGTGCACAGATACGCAGTATTTT.

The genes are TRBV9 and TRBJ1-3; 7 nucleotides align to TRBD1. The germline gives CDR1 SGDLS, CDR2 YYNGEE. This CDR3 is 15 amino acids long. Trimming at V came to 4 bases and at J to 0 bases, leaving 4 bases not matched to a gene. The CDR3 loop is CASSSTGVSGNTIYF. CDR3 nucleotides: TGTGCCAGCAGCTCAACAGGGGTCTCTGGAAACACCATATATTTT. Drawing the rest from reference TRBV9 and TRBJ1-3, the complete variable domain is DSGVTQTPKHLITATGQRVTLRCSPRSGDLSVYWYQQSLDQGLQFLIQYYNGEERAKGNILERFSAQQFPDLHSELNLSSLELGDSALYFCASSSTGVSGNTIYFGEGSWLTVV.

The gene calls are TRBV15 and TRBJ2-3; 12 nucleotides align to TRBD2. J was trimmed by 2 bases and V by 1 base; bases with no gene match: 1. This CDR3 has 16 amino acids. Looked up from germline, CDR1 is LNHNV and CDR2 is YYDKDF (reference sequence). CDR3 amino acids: CATSRGLAGDTDTQYF. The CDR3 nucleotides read TGTGCCACCAGCAGAGGACTAGCGGGAGACACAGATACGCAGTATTTT.

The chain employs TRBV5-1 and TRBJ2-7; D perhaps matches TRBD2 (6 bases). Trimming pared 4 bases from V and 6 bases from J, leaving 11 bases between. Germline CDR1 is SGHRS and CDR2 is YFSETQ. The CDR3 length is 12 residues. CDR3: CASSMRGTEQYF. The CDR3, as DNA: TGCGCCAGCAGCATGCGGGGTACCGAGCAGTACTTC. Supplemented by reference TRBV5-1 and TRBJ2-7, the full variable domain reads KAGVTQTPRYLIKTRGQQVTLSCSPISGHRSVSWYQQTPGQGLQFLFEYFSETQRNKGNFPGRFSGRQFSNSRSEMNVSTLELGDSALYLCASSMRGTEQYFGPGTRLTVT.

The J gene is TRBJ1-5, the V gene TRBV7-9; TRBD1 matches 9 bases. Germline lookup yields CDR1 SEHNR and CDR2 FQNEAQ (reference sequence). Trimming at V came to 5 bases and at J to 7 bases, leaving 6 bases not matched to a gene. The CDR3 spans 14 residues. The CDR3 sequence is CASSPGQGPQPQHF. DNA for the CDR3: TGTGCCAGCAGCCCGGGACAGGGACCGCAGCCCCAGCATTTT.